This entry is about one T cell receptor (beta chain). What it binds is unknown. Every subset had its genomic DNA shared out evenly among several immunoSEQ plates. The table came from immunoSEQ multiplex PCR; TCRdb's copy has only in-frame clones and leaves some out. The sample contains some 500,000 clones, approximately 94% of which appear only once. V shed 4 bases and J shed 11 bases, with 20 bases lying between them. Germline CDR1 is ENHRY and CDR2 is SYGVKD. This CDR3 is built from 14 residues. Only Caucasian adults living in Nashville, Tennessee served as donors. The data derive from a study of shared clonotypes between healthy human individuals. Findings and caveats of the study: Sharing across a handful of donors was seen in roughly 5.2% of naive CD4 clonotypes. A generally larger estimated richness was seen in naive subsets than in memory subsets.

The chain links TRBV10-3 to TRBJ2-5; D might be TRBD1 (5 bases). The sample comprised naive CD4+ T cells sorted from blood. Subset specified: CD45RA+ positively selected. The TCR comes from a woman under 40 in good health. The CDR3 loop is CAISGHPDSGEQYF. The DNA for the CDR3 is TGTGCCATCAGTGGTCACCCCGACAGTGGTGAGCAGTACTTC.